The 25 T cell receptor beta chains below were found in one sample sequenced in a study of CD4 T cell repertoires in COVID-19. These memory T cells were uncultured and sequenced directly after ex vivo isolation. Data came from immunoSEQ multiplex PCR; TCRdb stores just in-frame clones and leaves some out. There are more than 20,000 clones in the sample; nearly 95% occur only once, and around 0.66% lies in the top ten. The source was circulating follicular helper CD4+ T cells (cTfh) from blood, collected before the COVID-19 pandemic. The receptors come from a human donor who had COVID-19.

The CDR3 reads CASGNGQGSTDTQYF. The CDR3 region has the DNA TGCGCCAGCGGCAATGGACAGGGTAGCACAGATACGCAGTATTTT. V usage is TRBV5-1 and J usage is TRBJ2-3; TRBD1 agrees at 8 bases. With V trimmed by 7 bases and J by 0 bases, 7 bases remained unmatched. This CDR3 spans 15 amino acids. Germline V gene data show CDR1 as SGHRS and CDR2 as YFSETQ.

J is TRBJ2-1 and V is TRBV5-4, with 7 positions matching TRBD2. V gave up 5 bases and J gave up 9 bases; unmatched junction bases: 8. Germline V gives CDR1 SGHNT, CDR2 YYREEE (reference sequence). The CDR3 extends over 13 amino acids. The CDR3, as DNA: TGTGCCAGCAGGGCACAGCGGGGCATTGAGCAGTTCTTC. It codes for CASRAQRGIEQFF.

The chain has TRBV25-1 and TRBJ1-5; weak D call: TRBD1 (6 bases). The CDR3 extends over 13 amino acids. The germline V gene has CDR1 MGHDK and CDR2 SYGVNS. V was cut by 4 bases and J by 4 bases, with 8 bases left in between. Here the CDR3 reads CASSAQGNQPQHF. CDR3 sequence (DNA): TGTGCCAGCAGTGCGCAGGGGAATCAGCCCCAGCATTTT.

This clone was observed once. The chain couples TRBV11-2 to TRBJ1-2; D perhaps matches TRBD1 (5 bases). The CDR3 has 13 amino acids. V gave up 5 bases and J gave up 8 bases, with 15 bases separating them. Germline V gene sequence: CDR1 SGHAT, CDR2 FQNNGV. The CDR3: CASSPPGGVGYTF. The CDR3 DNA is TGTGCCAGCAGCCCCCCTGGGGGGGTCGGCTACACCTTC. The full variable domain, its missing parts supplied by reference TRBV11-2 and TRBJ1-2, is EAGVAQSPRYKIIEKRQSVAFWCNPISGHATLYWYQQILGQGPKLLIQFQNNGVVDDSQLPKDRFSAERLKGVDSTLKIQPAKLEDSAVYLCASSPPGGVGYTFGSGTRLTVV.

V is TRBV5-1 and J is TRBJ1-2; D is unresolved. Trimming left V 0 bases short and J 5 bases short, with 14 bases between. The CDR3 has 15 amino acids. The germline gives CDR1 SGHRS, CDR2 YFSETQ. CDR3 nucleotide sequence: TGCGCCAGCAGCTTGGATGGTTCCCCCCTATATGGCTACACCTTC. The encoded protein is CASSLDGSPLYGYTF.

The genes are TRBV28 and TRBJ2-1, with no clear D. The CDR3 covers 15 residues. The germline V gene has CDR1 MDHEN and CDR2 SYDVKM. V shed 5 bases and J shed 0 bases, with 11 bases lying between them. CDR3 in DNA: TGTGCCAGCAGTAATACTATGGGCTCCTACAATGAGCAGTTCTTC. This translates into CASSNTMGSYNEQFF.

The V and J genes are TRBV7-8 and TRBJ1-3; no clear D gene. From germline, CDR1 is SGHVS and CDR2 FQNEAQ. The germline V and J ends were trimmed by 1 base and 5 bases, with 9 bases remaining between them. The CDR3 totals 14 residues. DNA of the CDR3: TGTGCCAGCAGCTTAGTAGAGGCCAGAAACACCATATATTTT. It translates to CASSLVEARNTIYF. The variable domain in full, with the rest retrieved from reference TRBV7-8 and TRBJ1-3, is GAGVSQSPRYKVAKRGQDVALRCDPISGHVSLFWYQQALGQGPEFLTYFQNEAQLDKSGLPSDRFFAERPEGSVSTLKIQRTQQEDSAVYLCASSLVEARNTIYFGEGSWLTVV.

The V call is TRBV7-8, the J call TRBJ2-7, with 7 bases fitting TRBD1. In germline, CDR1 is SGHVS, CDR2 FQNEAQ. V shed 5 bases and J 7 bases; nucleotides not matched to a gene: 8. The CDR3 sequence is 13 residues long. The CDR3 here is CASSPDRSGEQYF. The CDR3 nucleotides are TGTGCCAGCAGCCCGGACAGGTCGGGGGAGCAGTACTTC.

The chain employs TRBV11-2 and TRBJ2-3; D is undetermined. This CDR3 region has 14 residues. V lost 5 bases, J lost 0 bases, and 9 bases lay in between. Germline V gene data show CDR1 as SGHAT and CDR2 as FQNNGV. The CDR3 DNA sequence: TGTGCCAGCAGCCCCCACCTAAGCACAGATACGCAGTATTTT. This codes for CASSPHLSTDTQYF.

The gene calls are TRBV5-1 and TRBJ1-2; 9 bases agree with TRBD1. The CDR3 has 16 residues. V gave up 0 bases and J gave up 8 bases; unmatched junction bases: 11. CDR1 is SGHRS, CDR2 YFSETQ, per germline. CDR3 residues: CASSLAPGTGPGGYTF. DNA for the CDR3: TGCGCCAGCAGCTTGGCTCCCGGGACAGGGCCGGGAGGCTACACCTTC.

This rearrangement joins TRBV6-6 to TRBJ1-1, with D tentatively TRBD1 (6 bases). Germline lookup yields CDR1 MNHNY and CDR2 SVGAGI (reference sequence). Trimming took off 4 bases at V and 4 bases at J, with 13 bases between the two ends. The CDR3 covers 14 residues. The CDR3 nucleotides are TGTGCCAGCAGTTTCGACAGGAGAGGCACTGAAGCTTTCTTT. The encoded protein is CASSFDRRGTEAFF.

This chain uses TRBV27 with TRBJ2-2; 7 nucleotides match TRBD2. Germline-derived CDR1 and CDR2 are MNHEY and SMNVEV (reference sequence). The CDR3 is 15 amino acids. V dropped 5 bases and J dropped 3; count of bases not matched to a gene: 6. The CDR3 spells CASSPGREHTGELFF. The CDR3, as DNA: TGTGCCAGCAGTCCCGGGCGGGAGCACACCGGGGAGCTGTTTTTT.

The chain recombines TRBV2 with TRBJ1-6, with 9 bases fitting TRBD1. Germline V gene sequence: CDR1 SNHLY, CDR2 FYNNEI. The CDR3 sequence is 14 residues long. J lost 10 bases, V lost 8 bases, and 9 bases had no gene match. In DNA, the CDR3 is TGTGCCAGCCTACCGGGACAGGGTCGATCACCCCTCCACTTT. Translating it yields CASLPGQGRSPLHF.

This clone was detected only once. The rearrangement joins TRBV5-1 to TRBJ2-5, with 8 positions matching TRBD1. V gave up 2 bases and J gave up 2 bases; unmatched junction bases: 2. The CDR3 contains 14 residues. Per germline, CDR1 SGHRS and CDR2 YFSETQ. The CDR3 protein is CASSLRTGQETQYF. CDR3 nucleotides: TGCGCCAGCAGCTTACGGACAGGGCAAGAGACCCAGTACTTC. The entire variable domain, with the rest obtained from reference TRBV5-1 and TRBJ2-5, is as follows: KAGVTQTPRYLIKTRGQQVTLSCSPISGHRSVSWYQQTPGQGLQFLFEYFSETQRNKGNFPGRFSGRQFSNSRSEMNVSTLELGDSALYLCASSLRTGQETQYFGPGTRLLVL.

This chain links TRBV6-1 with TRBJ1-1; maybe TRBD1 (5 bases). CDR3 size: 15 residues. Trimming cost V 8 bases and J 7 bases, with 23 bases left between them. In germline, CDR1 is MNHNS, CDR2 SASEGT. CDR3 region: CASREGGARTDEAFF. DNA for the CDR3: TGTGCCAGCCGCGAGGGAGGGGCTAGGACCGATGAAGCTTTCTTT.

The V and J genes are TRBV19 and TRBJ1-5, with a weak D call TRBD1 (5 bases). This CDR3 has 15 residues. Deletions cut 5 bases from V and 3 bases from J, with 14 bases between. Germline V gene data show CDR1 as LNHDA and CDR2 as SQIVND (reference sequence). As DNA, the CDR3 is TGTGCCAGTAGTGACCAGGGTACTGCCAATCAGCCCCAGCATTTT. Protein product: CASSDQGTANQPQHF.

The CDR3: CASSLGTGGASGNTIYF. The CDR3 nucleotides are TGTGCCAGCAGCTTAGGTACAGGGGGAGCCTCTGGAAACACCATATATTTT. The V and J genes are TRBV11-2 and TRBJ1-3; 8 nucleotides line up with TRBD1. From germline, CDR1 is SGHAT and CDR2 FQNNGV. The CDR3 is 17 amino acids. The V segment lost 1 base and the J segment 0 bases; nucleotides outside the gene matches: 5.

The V gene is TRBV11-2, the J gene TRBJ2-5, with D hard to call. The CDR3 loop spans 13 amino acids. V gave up 3 bases and J gave up 0 bases, with 5 bases separating them. Germline V gives CDR1 SGHAT, CDR2 FQNNGV. CDR3 sequence: CASSFSYQETQYF. The CDR3 region has the DNA TGTGCCAGCAGCTTTTCCTACCAAGAGACCCAGTACTTC.

The chain uses TRBV9 and TRBJ2-5, with TRBD1 identical over 9 bases. Germline V gene lookup returns CDR1 SGDLS and CDR2 YYNGEE. The V gene end was trimmed by 4 bases and the J gene end by 5 bases; junction bases not matched to a gene: 12. The CDR3 covers 16 residues. In DNA, the CDR3 is TGTGCCAGCAGCCCCCGTCCGACAGGGGGAGGTGAGACCCAGTACTTC. Translating it yields CASSPRPTGGGETQYF.

This clone occurred once. The genes are TRBV29-1 and TRBJ2-1; TRBD1 aligns across 8 bases. The CDR3 length is 12 residues. The junction had 4 bases not matched to a gene; V was cut back by 7 bases and J by 5 bases. Germline V gene sequence: CDR1 SQVTM, CDR2 ANQGSEA. In DNA, the CDR3 is TGCAGCGCCCTGACAGGGGACAATGAGCAGTTCTTC. Protein product: CSALTGDNEQFF.

The V gene is TRBV14, the J gene TRBJ2-1; TRBD2 matches at 12 bases. CDR1 SGHDN and CDR2 FVKESK come from the germline V gene. The CDR3 length is 16 residues. The J segment lost 6 bases and the V segment lost 7 bases, leaving 10 bases of the junction unmatched. CDR3 nucleotide sequence: TGTGCCAGCACCCCATTGACTAGCGGGAGTTTCAATGAGCAGTTCTTC. Residues: CASTPLTSGSFNEQFF. Filled out from reference TRBV14 and TRBJ2-1, the complete variable domain reads EAGVTQFPSHSVIEKGQTVTLRCDPISGHDNLYWYRRVMGKEIKFLLHFVKESKQDESGMPNNRFLAERTGGTYSTLKVQPAELEDSGVYFCASTPLTSGSFNEQFFGPGTRLTVL.

The V gene is TRBV5-1, the J gene TRBJ1-2, with 7 bases matching TRBD1. J was trimmed by 3 bases and V by 4 bases; bases with no gene match: 9. Germline CDR1 reads SGHRS; CDR2 reads YFSETQ. This CDR3 is built from 15 residues. The CDR3 loop is CASSQGQVVDYGYTF. CDR3 in DNA: TGCGCCAGCAGCCAAGGACAGGTCGTCGACTATGGCTACACCTTC.

Here the CDR3 reads CASSRAGRTDTQYF. The CDR3 DNA follows: TGTGCCAGCAGCCGAGCGGGACGGACAGATACGCAGTATTTT. The chain links TRBV6-5 to TRBJ2-3; 7 positions match TRBD2. Germline values: CDR1 MNHEY, CDR2 SVGAGI. This CDR3 has 14 residues. The J segment lost 3 bases and the V segment lost 6 bases, leaving 6 bases of the junction unmatched.

The chain uses TRBV11-3 and TRBJ2-5; D ambiguous. The CDR3 contains 12 residues. Germline V gene lookup returns CDR1 SGHNT and CDR2 YENEEA. Trimming left V 4 bases short and J 0 bases short, with 3 bases between. The CDR3 reads CASSSYQETQYF. In nucleotides, the CDR3 is TGTGCCAGCAGCTCCTACCAAGAGACCCAGTACTTC.

The chain links TRBV10-3 to TRBJ1-2; unclear D gene. Germline CDR1 is ENHRY and CDR2 is SYGVKD. This CDR3 region has 11 residues. Between the trimmed V and J ends, which lost 3 bases and 5 bases, there was a span of 4 bases. CDR3 protein: CAISEQYGYTF. The CDR3 region has the DNA TGTGCCATCAGTGAACAGTATGGCTACACCTTC.